This paragraph covers one T cell receptor (beta chain) sequence. The target antigen is unknown. The sample belongs to a study of blood T cells in healthy people across ages. General study points: Relative to aged donors, long-lived donors carried more naive CD4+ cells and displayed higher diversity.

Per germline, CDR1 DFQATT and CDR2 SNEGSKA (reference sequence). The J segment lost 11 bases and the V segment lost 5 bases, leaving 17 bases of the junction unmatched. This CDR3 spans 14 amino acids. Alongside a J-beta primer mix, a sample-barcoded 5' primer served in a second PCR lasting roughly 6 to 11 cycles. Tagging of each cDNA molecule was performed by a template-switch adaptor with 12 random nucleotides. TCRdb recomputed calls from the 5' RACE reads with MiXCR, one row per CDR3 protein. The table includes about 1.4 million distinct CDR3 sequences, approximately 59% detected once. What was sequenced was blood. The rearrangement links TRBV20-1 to TRBJ2-5; 7 bases agree with TRBD1. The receptor was isolated from a man aged 18 to 30 in good health. This CDR3 is CSASGQVTYNEQYF. CDR3 nucleotide sequence: TGCAGTGCTTCCGGACAGGTTACCTACAATGAGCAGTACTTC.